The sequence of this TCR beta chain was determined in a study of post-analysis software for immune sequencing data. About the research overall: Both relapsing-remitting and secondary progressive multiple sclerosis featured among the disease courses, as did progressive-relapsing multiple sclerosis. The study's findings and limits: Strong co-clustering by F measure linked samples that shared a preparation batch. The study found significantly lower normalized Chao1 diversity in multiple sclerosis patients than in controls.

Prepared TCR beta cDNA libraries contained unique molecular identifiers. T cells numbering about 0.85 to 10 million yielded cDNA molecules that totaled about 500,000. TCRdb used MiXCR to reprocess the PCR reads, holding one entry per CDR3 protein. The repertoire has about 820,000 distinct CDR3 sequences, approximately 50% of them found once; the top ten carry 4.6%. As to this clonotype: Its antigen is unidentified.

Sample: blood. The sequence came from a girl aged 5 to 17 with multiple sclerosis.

CDR3 residues: CSARDQGALVYEQYF. The CDR3 bases are TGCAGTGCTAGAGATCAGGGGGCGTTAGTCTACGAGCAGTACTTC. This chain links TRBV20-1 with TRBJ2-4; 8 nucleotides align to TRBD1. The J call could be wrong; TRBJ2-7 is a better fit for the DNA end. Germline lookup yields CDR1 DFQATT and CDR2 SNEGSKA (reference sequence). The CDR3 contains 15 residues.